This note documents a single TCR beta chain sequence. What it recognizes is unknown. One end of the junction is discordant with germline, which a read error may explain. Building of the TCR beta libraries involved iRepertoire HTBI primers and Arm-PCR of CDR3 regions. TCRdb analysed the multiplex PCR reads with MiXCR anew, one entry per CDR3 protein. The table lists about 350,000 distinct CDR3 sequences, about 17% of them singletons. This sample was taken from a study of regulatory T cells in long-lasting Graves disease. Study outcomes and limitations: The work looked only at peripheral blood and did not look at thyroid tissue. Public clonotype sharing was higher in persistent than newly diagnosed patients.

Sample time point: newly diagnosed GD, antithyroid drugs for less than 3 months. Preparation of the TCR library used RNA extracted from PBMCs. These data are also associated with another study on T cells in Graves' hyperthyroidism and ophthalmopathy.

This clonotype was obtained from a woman aged 18-30 years with Graves disease. Sample: peripheral blood mononuclear cells (PBMCs), taken at new diagnosis, from a patient treated with antithyroid drugs.

CDR3 amino acids: CASSPTAGVVRMYNEQFF. In DNA, the CDR3 is TGTGCCAGCAGCCCAACCGCCGGGGTTGTACGAATGTACAATGAGCAGTTCTTC. V is TRBV5-1 and J is TRBJ2-1, with TRBD2 as a possible D gene (5 bases). CDR3 size: 18 residues. CDR1 and CDR2 from the germline V gene are SGHRS and YFSETQ.